The T cell receptor (beta chain) described here comes from a study of blood T cell repertoires in COVID-19. Study context: Sources were T cells, B-cell-depleted T cells, or PBMCs; the material itself was cDNA or gDNA.

This clone was recorded only once. V dropped 4 bases and J dropped 5 bases, with 11 bases sitting between them. The CDR3 length is 14 residues. Per the germline V gene, CDR1 is MDHEN and CDR2 is SYDVKM. Profiled with immunoSEQ multiplex PCR; TCRdb holds only in-frame clones, not every one. Here the sample spans 150,000 to 200,000 clones, over 90% being singletons. V gene TRBV28 combines with J gene TRBJ1-4; tentatively, D is TRBD1 (6 bases). The material sequenced was peripheral blood. The TCR was taken from a man over 45 with acute or convalescent COVID-19. CDR3 protein: CASSSQGLNEKLFF. In DNA form, the CDR3 reads TGTGCCAGCAGTTCCCAGGGGCTGAATGAAAAACTGTTTTTT. Complete variable domain (other parts from reference TRBV28 and TRBJ1-4): DVKVTQSSRYLVKRTGEKVFLECVQDMDHENMFWYRQDPGLGLRLIYFSYDVKMKEKGDIPEGYSVSREKKERFSLILESASTNQTSMYLCASSSQGLNEKLFFGSGTQLSVL.